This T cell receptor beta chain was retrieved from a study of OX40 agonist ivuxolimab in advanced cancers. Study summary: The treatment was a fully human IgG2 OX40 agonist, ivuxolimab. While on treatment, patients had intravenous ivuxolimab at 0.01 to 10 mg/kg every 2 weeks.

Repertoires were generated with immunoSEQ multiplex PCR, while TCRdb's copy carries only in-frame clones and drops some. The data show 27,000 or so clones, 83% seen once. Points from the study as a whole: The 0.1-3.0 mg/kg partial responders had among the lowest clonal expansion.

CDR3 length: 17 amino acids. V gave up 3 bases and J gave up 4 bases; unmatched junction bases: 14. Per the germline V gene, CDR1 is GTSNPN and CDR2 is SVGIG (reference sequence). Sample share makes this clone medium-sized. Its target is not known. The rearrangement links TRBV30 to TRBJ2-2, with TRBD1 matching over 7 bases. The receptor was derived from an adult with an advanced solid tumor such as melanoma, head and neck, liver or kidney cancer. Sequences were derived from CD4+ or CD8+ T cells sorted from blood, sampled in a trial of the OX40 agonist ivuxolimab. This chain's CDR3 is CAWSLGVTDRVTGELFF. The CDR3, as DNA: TGTGCCTGGAGCCTCGGGGTGACAGACAGGGTCACCGGGGAGCTGTTTTTT.